This TCR beta chain derives from a study of T cell responses to AZD1222 COVID-19 vaccine. This table comes from immunoSEQ multiplex PCR, and its TCRdb copy is limited to in-frame clones, with some not included. The sample consists of more than 120,000 clones, roughly 86% of them appearing once. Concerning this clone: The antigen remains unidentified.

Second-dose recipients at about 4 or about 12 weeks were treated as one pooled group. The CDR3 sequence is 14 residues long. Trimming took off 3 bases at V and 2 bases at J, with 9 bases between the two ends. CDR1 and CDR2 (germline): ENHRY, SYGVKD. Points from the study as a whole: Spike-wide vaccine-associated CD4 TCRs dominated at 160-218 and 743-854. Just 5 to 7 AZD1222 recipients were seropositive at baseline.

The chain recombines TRBV10-3 with TRBJ2-3; D remains unclear. Sequences were derived from peripheral blood, sampled 28 days after the second AZD1222 dose. The TCR comes from an adult who received the AZD1222 COVID-19 vaccine. CDR3 sequence (DNA): TGTGCCATCAGTGACCCTATAATCACAGATACGCAGTATTTT. As protein: CAISDPIITDTQYF.